This T cell receptor beta chain is from a study of cytomegalovirus exposure and HLA in healthy donors. The J segment lost 3 bases and the V segment lost 6 bases, leaving 10 bases of the junction unmatched. The CDR3 is 15 residues long. Germline-derived CDR1 and CDR2 are MNHNY and SVGAGI (reference sequence). PCR primers comprised 60 Vbeta and 13 Jbeta primers. Data came from immunoSEQ multiplex PCR; TCRdb stores just in-frame clones and leaves some out. The sample includes more than 150,000 clones, more than 70% of them seen just once. The rearrangement joins TRBV6-6 to TRBJ2-7; 8 bases agree with TRBD2. The sample consisted of PBMCs. The receptor was derived from a boy between 10 and 17 years old in good health and CMV-seronegative. CDR3 amino acids: CASRPLGLEYYEQYF. CDR3 nucleotide sequence: TGTGCCAGCAGGCCTCTGGGACTAGAATACTACGAGCAGTACTTC.